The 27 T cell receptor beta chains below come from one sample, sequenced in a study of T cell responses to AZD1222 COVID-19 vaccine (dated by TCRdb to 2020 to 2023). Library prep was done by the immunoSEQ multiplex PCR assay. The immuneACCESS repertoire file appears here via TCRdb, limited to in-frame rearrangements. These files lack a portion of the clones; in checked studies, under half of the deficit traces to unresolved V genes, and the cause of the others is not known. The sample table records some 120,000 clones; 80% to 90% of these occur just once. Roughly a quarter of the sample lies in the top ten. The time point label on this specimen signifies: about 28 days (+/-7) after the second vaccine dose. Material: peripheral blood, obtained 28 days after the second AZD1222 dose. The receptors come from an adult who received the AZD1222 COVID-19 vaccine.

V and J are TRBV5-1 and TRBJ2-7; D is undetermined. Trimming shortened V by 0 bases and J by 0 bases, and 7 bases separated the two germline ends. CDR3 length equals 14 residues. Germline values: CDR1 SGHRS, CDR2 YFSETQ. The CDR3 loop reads CASSLDGSSYEQYF. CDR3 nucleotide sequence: TGCGCCAGCAGCTTGGACGGCAGCTCCTACGAGCAGTACTTC.

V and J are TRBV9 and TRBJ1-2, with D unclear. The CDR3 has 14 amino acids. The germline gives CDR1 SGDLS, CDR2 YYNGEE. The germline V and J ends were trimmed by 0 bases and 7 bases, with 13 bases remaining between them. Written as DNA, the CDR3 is TGTGCCAGCAGCGTAGGAGATCCTCGAGCTGGCTACACCTTC. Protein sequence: CASSVGDPRAGYTF.

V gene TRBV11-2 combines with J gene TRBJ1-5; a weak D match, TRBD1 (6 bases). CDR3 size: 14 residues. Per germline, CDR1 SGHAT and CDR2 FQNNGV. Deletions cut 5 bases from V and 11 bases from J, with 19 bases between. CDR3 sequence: CASSRGGPKSAQHF. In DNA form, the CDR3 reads TGTGCCAGCAGCCGCGGGGGGCCTAAATCAGCCCAGCATTTT.

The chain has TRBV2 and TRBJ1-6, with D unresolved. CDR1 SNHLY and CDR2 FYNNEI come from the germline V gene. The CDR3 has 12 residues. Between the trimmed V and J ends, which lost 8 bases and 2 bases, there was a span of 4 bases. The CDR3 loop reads CASCPYNSPLHF. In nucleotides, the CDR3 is TGTGCCAGCTGCCCCTATAATTCACCCCTCCACTTT.

The DNA of the CDR3 is TGTGCCTGGAGTCATGGGGTGGGCACTGAAGCTTTCTTT. This gives the protein CAWSHGVGTEAFF. This chain uses TRBV30 with TRBJ1-1; D is unresolved. This CDR3 is 13 amino acids long. Germline CDR1 is GTSNPN and CDR2 is SVGIG (reference sequence). Between the trimmed V and J ends, which lost 2 bases and 4 bases, there was a span of 11 bases.

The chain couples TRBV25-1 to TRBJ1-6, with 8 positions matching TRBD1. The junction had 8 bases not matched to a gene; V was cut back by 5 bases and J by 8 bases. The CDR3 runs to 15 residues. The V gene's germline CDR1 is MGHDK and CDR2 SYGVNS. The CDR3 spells CASSRQDRDHSPLHF. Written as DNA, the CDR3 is TGTGCCAGCAGTCGCCAGGACAGGGATCATTCACCCCTCCACTTT.

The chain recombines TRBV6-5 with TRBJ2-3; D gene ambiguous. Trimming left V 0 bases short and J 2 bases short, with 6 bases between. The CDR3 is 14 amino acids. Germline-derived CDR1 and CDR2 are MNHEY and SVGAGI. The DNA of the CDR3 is TGTGCCAGCAGTTACTCGAGTAACACAGATACGCAGTATTTT. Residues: CASSYSSNTDTQYF.

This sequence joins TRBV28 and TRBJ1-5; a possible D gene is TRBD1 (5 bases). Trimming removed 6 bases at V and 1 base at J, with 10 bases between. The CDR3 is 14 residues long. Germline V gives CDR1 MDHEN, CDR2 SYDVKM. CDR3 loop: CASSSGGSNQPQHF. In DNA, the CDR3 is TGTGCCAGCAGCAGCGGGGGAAGCAATCAGCCCCAGCATTTT.

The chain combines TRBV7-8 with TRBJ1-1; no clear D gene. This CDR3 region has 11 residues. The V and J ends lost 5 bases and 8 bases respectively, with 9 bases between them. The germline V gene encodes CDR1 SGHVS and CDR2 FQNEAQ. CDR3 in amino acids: CASSPAREAFF. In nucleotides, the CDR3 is TGTGCCAGCAGCCCTGCGAGAGAAGCTTTCTTT.

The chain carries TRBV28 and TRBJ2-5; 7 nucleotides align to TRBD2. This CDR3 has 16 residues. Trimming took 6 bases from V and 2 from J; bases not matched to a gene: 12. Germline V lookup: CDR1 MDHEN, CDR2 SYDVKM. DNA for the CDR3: TGTGCCAGCAGACCTCCTGAGCTAGCGGAACAAGAGACCCAGTACTTC. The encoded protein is CASRPPELAEQETQYF. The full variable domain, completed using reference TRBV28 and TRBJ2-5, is DVKVTQSSRYLVKRTGEKVFLECVQDMDHENMFWYRQDPGLGLRLIYFSYDVKMKEKGDIPEGYSVSREKKERFSLILESASTNQTSMYLCASRPPELAEQETQYFGPGTRLLVL.

DNA for the CDR3: TGTGCCAGCAGACTAACAGGTTACACTGAAGCTTTCTTT. Encoded protein: CASRLTGYTEAFF. This sequence joins TRBV3-1 (or the pseudogene TRBV3-2) and TRBJ1-1; a possible D gene is TRBD1 (5 bases). Between the trimmed V and J ends, which lost 6 bases and 3 bases, there was a span of 11 bases. Germline V gene data show CDR1 as LGHDT and CDR2 as YNNKEL (reference sequence). This CDR3 is built from 13 residues.

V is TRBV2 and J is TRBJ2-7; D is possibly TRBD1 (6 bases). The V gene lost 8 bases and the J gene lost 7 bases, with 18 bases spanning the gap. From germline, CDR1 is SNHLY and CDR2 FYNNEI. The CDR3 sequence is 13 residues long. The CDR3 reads CASGSRQDLEQYF. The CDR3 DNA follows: TGTGCCAGCGGTTCAAGACAGGACCTGGAGCAGTACTTC.

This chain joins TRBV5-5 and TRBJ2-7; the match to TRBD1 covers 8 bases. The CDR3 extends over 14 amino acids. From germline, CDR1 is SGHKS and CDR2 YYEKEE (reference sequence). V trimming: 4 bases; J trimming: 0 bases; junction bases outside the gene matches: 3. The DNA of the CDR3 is TGTGCCAGCAGCAGGACAGGGAGCTCCTACGAGCAGTACTTC. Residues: CASSRTGSSYEQYF.

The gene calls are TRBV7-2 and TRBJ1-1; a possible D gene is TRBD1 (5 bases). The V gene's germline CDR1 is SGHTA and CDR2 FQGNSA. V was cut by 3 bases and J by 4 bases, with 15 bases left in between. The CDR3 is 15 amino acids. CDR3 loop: CASSFGSAGRTEAFF. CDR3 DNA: TGTGCCAGCAGCTTTGGGTCCGCGGGACGCACTGAAGCTTTCTTT.

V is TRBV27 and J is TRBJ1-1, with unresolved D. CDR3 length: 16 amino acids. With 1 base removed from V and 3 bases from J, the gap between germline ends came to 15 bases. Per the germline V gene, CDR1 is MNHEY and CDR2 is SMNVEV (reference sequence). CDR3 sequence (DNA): TGTGCCAGCAGTTTATTGGGTGGGGTAGGAGACACTGAAGCTTTCTTT. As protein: CASSLLGGVGDTEAFF.

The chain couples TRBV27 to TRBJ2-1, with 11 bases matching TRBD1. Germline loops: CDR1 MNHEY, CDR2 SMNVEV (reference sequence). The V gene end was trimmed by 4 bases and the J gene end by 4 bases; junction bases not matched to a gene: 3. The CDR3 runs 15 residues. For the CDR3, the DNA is TGTGCCAGCAGTTCCCGGGACAGGGGGTACAATGAGCAGTTCTTC. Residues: CASSSRDRGYNEQFF.

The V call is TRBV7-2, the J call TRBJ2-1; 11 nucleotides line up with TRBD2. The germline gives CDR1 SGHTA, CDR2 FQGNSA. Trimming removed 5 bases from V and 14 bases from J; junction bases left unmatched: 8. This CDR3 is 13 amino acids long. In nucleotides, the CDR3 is TGTGCCAGCAGCCCAACCTTAGCGGGGGGGAAGTTCTTC. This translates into CASSPTLAGGKFF.

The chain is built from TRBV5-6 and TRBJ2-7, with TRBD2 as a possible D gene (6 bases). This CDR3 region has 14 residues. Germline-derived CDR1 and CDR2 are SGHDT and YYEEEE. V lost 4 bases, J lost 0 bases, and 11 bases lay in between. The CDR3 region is CASSTDGGSYEQYF. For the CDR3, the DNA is TGTGCCAGCAGCACTGACGGGGGCTCCTACGAGCAGTACTTC.

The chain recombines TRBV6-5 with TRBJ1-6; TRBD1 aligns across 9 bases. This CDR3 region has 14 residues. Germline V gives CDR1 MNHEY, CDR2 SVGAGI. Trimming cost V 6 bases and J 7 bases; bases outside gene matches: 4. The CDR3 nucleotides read TGTGCCAGCAGCCGGACAGGGGAAAATTCACCCCTCCACTTT. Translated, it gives CASSRTGENSPLHF.

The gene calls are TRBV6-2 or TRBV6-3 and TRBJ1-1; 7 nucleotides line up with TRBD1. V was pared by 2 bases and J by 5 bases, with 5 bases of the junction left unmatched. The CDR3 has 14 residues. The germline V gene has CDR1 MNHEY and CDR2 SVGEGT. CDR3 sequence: CASSYDGTVTEAFF. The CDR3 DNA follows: TGTGCCAGCAGTTACGACGGGACAGTTACTGAAGCTTTCTTT.

The CDR3 DNA reads TGTGCCAGCAGCCACCAAGTGAACACTGAAGCTTTCTTT. Translation gives CASSHQVNTEAFF. The chain uses TRBV11-3 and TRBJ1-1; D is unresolved. Trimming cost V 5 bases and J 0 bases, with 7 bases left between them. Per germline, CDR1 SGHNT and CDR2 YENEEA. The CDR3 loop spans 13 amino acids.

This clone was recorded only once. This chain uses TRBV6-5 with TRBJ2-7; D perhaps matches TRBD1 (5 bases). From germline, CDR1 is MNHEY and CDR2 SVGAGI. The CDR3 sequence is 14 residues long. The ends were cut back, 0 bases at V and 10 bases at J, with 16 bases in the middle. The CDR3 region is CASSYSTLKGEQYF. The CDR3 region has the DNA TGTGCCAGCAGTTACTCGACTTTGAAAGGGGAACAGTACTTC.

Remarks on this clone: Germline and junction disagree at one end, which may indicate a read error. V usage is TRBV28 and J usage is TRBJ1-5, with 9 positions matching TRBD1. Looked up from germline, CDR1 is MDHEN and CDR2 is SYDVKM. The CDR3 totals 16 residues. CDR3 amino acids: CASRLLTGTGSQPQHF. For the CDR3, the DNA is TGTGCCAGCCGTTTACTTACCGGGACAGGGAGTCAGCCCCAGCATTTT.

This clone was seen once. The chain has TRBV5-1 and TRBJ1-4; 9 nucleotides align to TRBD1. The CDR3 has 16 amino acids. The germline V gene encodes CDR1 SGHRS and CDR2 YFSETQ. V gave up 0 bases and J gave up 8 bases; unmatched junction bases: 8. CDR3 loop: CASSLGPGQGGEKLFF. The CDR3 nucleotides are TGCGCCAGCAGCTTGGGGCCGGGACAGGGAGGGGAAAAACTGTTTTTT.

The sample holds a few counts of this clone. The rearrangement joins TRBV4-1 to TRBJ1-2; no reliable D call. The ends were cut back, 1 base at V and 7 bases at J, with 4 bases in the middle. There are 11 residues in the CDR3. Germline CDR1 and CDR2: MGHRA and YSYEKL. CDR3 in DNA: TGCGCCAGCAGCCAAGCGGGTGGCTACACCTTC. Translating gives CASSQAGGYTF.

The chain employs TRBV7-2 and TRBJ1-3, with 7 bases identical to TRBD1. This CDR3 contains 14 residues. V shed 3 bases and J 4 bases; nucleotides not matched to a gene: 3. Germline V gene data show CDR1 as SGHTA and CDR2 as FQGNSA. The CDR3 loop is CASSFRGAGNTIYF. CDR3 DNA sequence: TGTGCCAGCAGCTTCAGGGGGGCGGGAAACACCATATATTTT.

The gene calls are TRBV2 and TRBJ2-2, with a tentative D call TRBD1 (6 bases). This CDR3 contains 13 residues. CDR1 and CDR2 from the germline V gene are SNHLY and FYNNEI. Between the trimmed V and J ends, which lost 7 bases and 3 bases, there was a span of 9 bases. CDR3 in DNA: TGTGCCAGCATGGACAGTTACACCGGGGAGCTGTTTTTT. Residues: CASMDSYTGELFF.